This TCR beta chain comes out of a study of T cell repertoires in cytomegalovirus infection. Study results and limitations: It was HLA-C-restricted CMV-specific TCR beta clonotypes that dominated the response ex vivo. The cumulative frequency of public TCR beta families distinguished individuals who carried CMV together with the relevant HLA.

In its sample, this clonotype was seen many times. What it binds is not known. CDR1 is SGHVS and CDR2 is FNYEAQ in the germline V gene. The CDR3 has 17 amino acids. With 2 bases removed from V and 1 base from J, the gap between germline ends came to 15 bases. TCRdb ran MiXCR on the reads and lists one entry per CDR3 protein. The sample contains fewer than 200,000 distinct CDR3 sequences, approximately 20% of which appear only once. The V call is TRBV7-6, the J call TRBJ2-1; D gene ambiguous. This receptor was obtained from a human donor in good health (CMV status not recorded). Some clones in this sample may be carry-over from other donors' samples. The source material was PBMCs. CDR3 protein: CASSLSRTDPSYNEQFF. The CDR3 coding sequence is TGTGCCAGCAGCTTATCTCGGACGGACCCTTCCTACAATGAGCAGTTCTTC.